Reported below is one TCR beta chain. The sample originates from a study of CD8 T cells in ankylosing spondylitis. TCRdb reprocessed the 5' RACE reads via MiXCR and lists one record per CDR3 protein. The table has some 130,000 distinct CDR3 sequences, over 10% seen once. The CDR3 length is 15 residues. Trimming took 5 bases from V and 5 from J; bases not matched to a gene: 11. Per the germline V gene, CDR1 is SGHTA and CDR2 is FQGTGA. This rearrangement joins TRBV7-3 to TRBJ2-5; 7 bases map to TRBD1. The specimen sequenced was blood, either unsorted or a sorted T cell fraction (not recorded which). The clonotype originates from a female donor with ankylosing spondylitis or in good health (not recorded which). The CDR3 DNA reads as TGTGCCAGCAGCGCCCAAACAGGGGTTTGGGAGACCCAGTACTTC. Amino acid sequence: CASSAQTGVWETQYF.